Shown below are 12 T cell receptor beta chains from a single sample sequenced in a study of blood T cells in healthy people across ages. Sample-barcoded 5' priming and a J-beta primer mix drove a second PCR of roughly 7 to 11 cycles. TCRdb analysed the 5' RACE reads with MiXCR anew, one entry per CDR3 protein. The data show 550,000 to 650,000 distinct CDR3 sequences, with around 27% seen just once and roughly 3.5% held by the top ten. These sequences were also reported in another study, on T cells of mothers and their children.

The specimen was blood. The receptor set was obtained from a boy younger than 10 in good health.

This clonotype has only a few counts. The chain links TRBV11-2 to TRBJ2-2, with 11 bases fitting TRBD2. CDR3 length: 18 residues. Germline lookup yields CDR1 SGHAT and CDR2 FQNNGV. V lost 6 bases and J lost 2; bases outside the gene matches: 11. The CDR3 loop is CASRPALRLAGNTGELFF. The CDR3 nucleotides read TGTGCCAGCAGGCCCGCCTTGCGACTAGCGGGAAACACCGGGGAGCTGTTTTTT.

This clonotype was counted a few times. The chain is built from TRBV27 and TRBJ1-1, with a weak D call TRBD1 (5 bases). CDR1 and CDR2 (germline): MNHEY, SMNVEV (reference sequence). The CDR3 spans 15 residues. Trimming stripped 3 bases from V and 6 bases from J, with 17 bases between. CDR3 region: CASSFYRRIESEAFF. For the CDR3, the DNA is TGTGCCAGCAGTTTTTACAGGAGGATAGAATCTGAAGCTTTCTTT.

This clonotype was counted between two and nine times. The CDR3 loop reads CARGGGKNEQYF. Here the CDR3 DNA reads TGTGCCAGGGGAGGGGGAAAGAACGAGCAGTACTTC. This chain connects TRBV7-9 to TRBJ2-7; D perhaps matches TRBD2 (7 bases). The CDR3 sequence is 12 residues long. With 9 bases removed from V and 5 bases from J, the gap between germline ends came to 14 bases. Germline values: CDR1 SEHNR, CDR2 FQNEAQ (reference sequence).

The gene calls are TRBV7-8 and TRBJ2-1; unclear D gene. Deletions cut 0 bases from V and 8 bases from J, with 5 bases between. CDR3 length equals 12 residues. Germline assignment: CDR1 SGHVS and CDR2 FQNEAQ. CDR3 DNA: TGTGCCAGCAGCTTAGCGTTCGATGAGCAGTTCTTC. It codes for CASSLAFDEQFF.

Details on this clonotype: Here the CDR3 omits its conserved ending phenylalanine or tryptophan, so a read error is the likely source. The gene calls are TRBV20-1 and TRBJ2-1; D ambiguous. V lost 2 bases and J lost 8, with 4 bases in between. Per germline, CDR1 DFQATT and CDR2 SNEGSKA (reference sequence). The CDR3 runs to 10 residues. The CDR3 DNA is TGCAGTGCTAGACGGGATGAGCAGTTCCTC. Its translation: CSARRDEQFL.

The chain couples TRBV29-1 to TRBJ2-1; D unclear. The J call is uncertain, as TRBJ2-5 better fits the DNA end. CDR1 is SQVTM and CDR2 is ANQGSEA in the germline V gene. The CDR3 is 14 residues long. The CDR3 sequence is CSVRFQRAEETQYF. DNA for the CDR3: TGCAGCGTTAGGTTCCAGCGTGCGGAGGAGACCCAGTACTTC.

DNA for the CDR3: TGTGCCTGGAGTGAAGGGGCAGATACGCAGTATTTT. Its protein product is CAWSEGADTQYF. The chain employs TRBV30 and TRBJ2-3, with TRBD1 as a possible D gene (5 bases). This CDR3 comprises 12 residues. Germline CDR1 is GTSNPN and CDR2 is SVGIG (reference sequence). Trimming took off 1 base at V and 4 bases at J, with 6 bases between the two ends.

The chain combines TRBV12-5 with TRBJ2-5; D may be TRBD1 (5 bases). The CDR3 consists of 13 residues. CDR1 LGHNT and CDR2 FRNRAP come from the germline V gene. Trimming took off 1 base at V and 4 bases at J, with 7 bases between the two ends. The CDR3 DNA reads TGTGCTAGTGGTTTGGGGGGCGCAGAGACCCAGTACTTC. As protein: CASGLGGAETQYF.

The chain employs TRBV6-4 and TRBJ2-3; 11 positions match TRBD2. Germline-derived CDR1 and CDR2 are MRHNA and SNTAGT. Unmatched junction bases numbered 1, after V lost 0 bases and J lost 2 bases. CDR3 length equals 16 residues. This chain's CDR3 is CASSDSSGRATDTQYF. CDR3 sequence (DNA): TGTGCCAGCAGTGACTCTAGCGGGAGGGCCACAGATACGCAGTATTTT.

The V gene is TRBV7-2, the J gene TRBJ2-1; tentatively, D is TRBD2 (6 bases). This CDR3 is 14 amino acids long. Trimming took off 5 bases at V and 7 bases at J, with 15 bases between the two ends. From germline, CDR1 is SGHTA and CDR2 FQGNSA. CDR3 nucleotide sequence: TGTGCCAGCAGCCTCATGGACTATTATAATGAGCAGTTCTTC. Translated: CASSLMDYYNEQFF.

This clonotype was seen once. The rearrangement links TRBV20-1 to TRBJ1-1, with no clear D. The V and J ends lost 3 bases and 1 base respectively, with 18 bases between them. The CDR3 spans 16 residues. CDR1 and CDR2 from the germline V gene are DFQATT and SNEGSKA (reference sequence). The CDR3 sequence: CSASGSAGVGNTEAFF. CDR3 DNA sequence: TGCAGTGCTAGCGGATCGGCCGGGGTGGGGAACACTGAAGCTTTCTTT.

The rearrangement uses TRBV20-1 and TRBJ2-2; no clear D. Germline CDR1 reads DFQATT; CDR2 reads SNEGSKA (reference sequence). V was cut by 0 bases and J by 8 bases, with 10 bases left in between. The CDR3 contains 13 residues. The CDR3 sequence: CSARDRVGGELFF. The CDR3 DNA reads TGCAGTGCTAGAGATAGGGTCGGGGGGGAGCTGTTTTTT.